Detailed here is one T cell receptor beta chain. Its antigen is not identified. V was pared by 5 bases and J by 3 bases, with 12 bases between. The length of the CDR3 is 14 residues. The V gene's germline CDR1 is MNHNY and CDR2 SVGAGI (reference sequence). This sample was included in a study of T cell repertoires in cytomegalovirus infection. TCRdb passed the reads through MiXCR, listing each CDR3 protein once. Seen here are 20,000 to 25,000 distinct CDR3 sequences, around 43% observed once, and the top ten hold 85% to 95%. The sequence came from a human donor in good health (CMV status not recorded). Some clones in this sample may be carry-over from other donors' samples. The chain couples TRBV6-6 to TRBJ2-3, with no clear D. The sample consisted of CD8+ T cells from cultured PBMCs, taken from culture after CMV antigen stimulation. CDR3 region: CASSARTWTDTQYF. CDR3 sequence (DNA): TGTGCCAGCAGTGCCCGGACCTGGACAGATACGCAGTATTTT.